The 12 T cell receptor beta chains in this list originate from one sample, sequenced in a study of blood T cell repertoires in COVID-19. Method: immunoSEQ multiplex PCR; TCRdb's copy keeps in-frame clones and lacks some. This table has 70,000 to 95,000 clones, about 89% appearing once. The sample consisted of peripheral blood. Receptor source: a man aged 50-59 years with COVID-19, enrolled during active disease.

This chain uses TRBV7-9 with TRBJ1-4; D remains ambiguous. Deletions cut 5 bases from V and 0 bases from J, with 10 bases between. The CDR3 spans 15 residues. CDR1 SEHNR and CDR2 FQNEAQ come from the germline V gene (reference sequence). The CDR3 bases are TGTGCCAGCAGCCTACCACGGGCAACTAATGAAAAACTGTTTTTT. Amino acid sequence: CASSLPRATNEKLFF. The whole variable domain, filled in from reference TRBV7-9 and TRBJ1-4, reads DTGVSQNPRHKITKRGQNVTFRCDPISEHNRLYWYRQTLGQGPEFLTYFQNEAQLEKSRLLSDRFSAERPKGSFSTLEIQRTEQGDSAMYLCASSLPRATNEKLFFGSGTQLSVL.

The V call is TRBV18, the J call TRBJ1-4, with D uncertain. This CDR3 is 12 amino acids long. Per germline, CDR1 KGHSH and CDR2 LQKENI. Between the trimmed V and J ends, which lost 1 base and 8 bases, there was a span of 5 bases. In DNA form, the CDR3 reads TGTGCCAGCTCACCACGGGAGGAAAAACTGTTTTTT. It translates to CASSPREEKLFF.

In DNA form, the CDR3 reads TGTGCCAGCAGCCCCAACTTTGGACCGCTCGGACCAACCAGGGGGCAGTTCTTC. Its protein is CASSPNFGPLGPTRGQFF. This rearrangement joins TRBV3-1 (or the pseudogene TRBV3-2) to TRBJ2-1; the D gene is possibly TRBD1 (6 bases). CDR3 length equals 18 residues. CDR1 is LGHDT, CDR2 YNNKEL, per germline (reference sequence). Trimming left V 4 bases short and J 12 bases short, with 31 bases between.

J is TRBJ2-5 and V is TRBV5-5; 11 bases are a match to TRBD2. The trim removed 4 bases at V and 0 bases at J, leaving 8 bases unmatched. From germline, CDR1 is SGHKS and CDR2 YYEKEE (reference sequence). This CDR3 is 17 amino acids long. As DNA, the CDR3 is TGTGCCAGCAGCCGGGCGGCTAGCGGGGGGTACCAAGAGACCCAGTACTTC. Protein product: CASSRAASGGYQETQYF. Filled out from reference TRBV5-5 and TRBJ2-5, the complete variable domain reads DAGVTQSPTHLIKTRGQQVTLRCSPISGHKSVSWYQQVLGQGPQFIFQYYEKEERGRGNFPDRFSARQFPNYSSELNVNALLLGDSALYLCASSRAASGGYQETQYFGPGTRLLVL.

The chain combines TRBV6-5 with TRBJ1-2; D perhaps matches TRBD1 (5 bases). Between the trimmed V and J ends, which lost 8 bases and 2 bases, there was a span of 15 bases. The germline V gene has CDR1 MNHEY and CDR2 SVGAGI. The CDR3 sequence is 14 residues long. Here the CDR3 reads CASGGLGLNYGYTF. DNA for the CDR3: TGTGCCAGCGGAGGACTGGGACTAAACTATGGCTACACCTTC.

The chain combines TRBV3-1 (or the pseudogene TRBV3-2) with TRBJ1-4, with 10 bases fitting TRBD1. The CDR3 loop spans 14 amino acids. CDR1 LGHDT and CDR2 YNNKEL come from the germline V gene (reference sequence). Unmatched junction bases numbered 1, after V lost 4 bases and J lost 5 bases. The CDR3 coding sequence is TGTGCCAGCAGCCCGGGACAGGGGAATGAAAAACTGTTTTTT. Protein: CASSPGQGNEKLFF.

This chain uses TRBV7-6 with TRBJ1-3; D gene uncertain. CDR3 length: 17 residues. The germline V gene encodes CDR1 SGHVS and CDR2 FNYEAQ. Trimming shortened V by 1 base and J by 0 bases, and 13 bases separated the two germline ends. The CDR3 sequence: CASSLVSGGSSGNTIYF. CDR3 sequence (DNA): TGTGCCAGCAGCTTAGTAAGCGGCGGAAGCTCTGGAAACACCATATATTTT.

V is TRBV2 and J is TRBJ1-2, with D perhaps matching TRBD1 (5 bases). Germline V CDR1 and CDR2: SNHLY, FYNNEI. The CDR3 contains 18 residues. V lost 2 bases to trimming and J lost 0 bases, with 19 bases between them. The CDR3: CASSERGGTARANYGYTF. The DNA of the CDR3 is TGTGCCAGCAGTGAACGGGGGGGAACTGCAAGGGCTAACTATGGCTACACCTTC.

The V and J genes are TRBV4-2 and TRBJ2-5, with TRBD2 matching over 12 bases. The CDR3 covers 15 residues. J lost 2 bases, V lost 6 bases, and 4 bases had no gene match. Germline V lookup: CDR1 LGHNA, CDR2 YNFKEQ. DNA of the CDR3: TGTGCCAGCAGGACTAGCGGGGGTCCACAAGAGACCCAGTACTTC. It specifies CASRTSGGPQETQYF.

The chain has TRBV19 and TRBJ2-1; no clear D gene. The length of the CDR3 is 16 residues. The germline V gene encodes CDR1 LNHDA and CDR2 SQIVND (reference sequence). Deletions cut 7 bases from V and 0 bases from J, with 16 bases between. This chain's CDR3 is CASTSAAASSYNEQFF. CDR3 sequence (DNA): TGTGCCAGTACAAGCGCGGCGGCTAGCTCCTACAATGAGCAGTTCTTC.

Only one count was recorded for this clone. V gene TRBV6-4 combines with J gene TRBJ1-1; D is perhaps TRBD1 (6 bases). This CDR3 contains 13 residues. Looked up from germline, CDR1 is MRHNA and CDR2 is SNTAGT. V lost 6 bases to trimming and J lost 4 bases, with 12 bases between them. The CDR3 reads CASRRTVGTEAFF. CDR3 coding DNA: TGTGCCAGCAGAAGGACAGTAGGCACTGAAGCTTTCTTT.

The rearrangement links TRBV30 to TRBJ2-1; 8 bases fit TRBD2. Unmatched junction bases numbered 1, after V lost 3 bases and J lost 0 bases. The CDR3 is 14 amino acids. Germline-derived CDR1 and CDR2 are GTSNPN and SVGIG (reference sequence). This CDR3 reads CAWSSGSSYNEQFF. The CDR3 DNA is TGTGCCTGGAGCAGCGGGAGCTCCTACAATGAGCAGTTCTTC.